This TCR beta chain was identified during a study of CD8 T cells in Susac syndrome. General study results and limits: The study acknowledged a relatively small number of individuals in its TCR sequencing and HLA analysis.

Sequencing targeted TCR beta in blood CD8+ and CD4+ T cells. Healthy donors constituted the control group, matched for age and sex. Germline V lookup: CDR1 GTSNPN, CDR2 SVGIG (reference sequence). Deletions cut 3 bases from V and 0 bases from J, with 6 bases between. The CDR3 is 13 residues long. RNA, at about 0.45 to 1 ug, was reverse transcribed with random hexamers. TCR beta CDR3 was amplified by immunoSEQ multiplex PCR. This amplification extended across 54 Vbeta and 13 Jbeta segments. TCRdb reanalysed the immunoSEQ multiplex PCR reads using MiXCR and keeps one entry per CDR3 protein. Of roughly 200,000 distinct CDR3 sequences in the sample, just under 95% are singletons; the top ten hold about 0.1%. A word on this clonotype: The antigen remains undetermined.

The sequence was collected from a human donor in good health. The V and J genes are TRBV30 and TRBJ1-5; no reliable D call. The material sequenced was CD4+ T cells from PBMCs. CDR3 DNA sequence: TGTGCCTGGAGCATCAGTAGCAATCAGCCCCAGCATTTT. Protein: CAWSISSNQPQHF.